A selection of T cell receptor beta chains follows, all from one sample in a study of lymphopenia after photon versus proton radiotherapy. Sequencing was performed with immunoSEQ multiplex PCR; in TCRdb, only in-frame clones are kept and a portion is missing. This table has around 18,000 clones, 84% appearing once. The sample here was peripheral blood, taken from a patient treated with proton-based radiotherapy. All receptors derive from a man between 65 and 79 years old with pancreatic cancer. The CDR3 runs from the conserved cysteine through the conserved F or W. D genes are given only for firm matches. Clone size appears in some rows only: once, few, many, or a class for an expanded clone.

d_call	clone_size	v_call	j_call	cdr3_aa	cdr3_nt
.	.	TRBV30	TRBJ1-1	CAWSQTNTEAFF	TGTGCCTGGAGTCAGACGAACACTGAAGCTTTCTTT
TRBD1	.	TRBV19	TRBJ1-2	CASRTGGDYGYTF	TGTGCCAGTAGGACAGGGGGCGACTATGGCTACACCTTC
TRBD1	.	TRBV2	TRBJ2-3	CASSEGTGELDTQYF	TGTGCCAGCAGTGAAGGGACAGGGGAGTTGGATACGCAGTATTTT
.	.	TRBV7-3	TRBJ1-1	CASSLSRPGPNTEAFF	TGTGCCAGCAGCTTATCTCGTCCAGGCCCGAACACTGAAGCTTTCTTT
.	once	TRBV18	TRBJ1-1	CASSPPHGANTEAFF	TGTGCCAGCTCACCACCCCACGGAGCGAACACTGAAGCTTTCTTT
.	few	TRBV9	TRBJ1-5	CASSGTGDSSQPQHF	TGTGCCAGCAGCGGCACCGGGGATTCCAGTCAGCCCCAGCATTTT
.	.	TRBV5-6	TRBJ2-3	CASSGGPSGNTQYF	TGTGCCAGCAGCGGGGGACCGAGCGGAAATACGCAGTATTTT
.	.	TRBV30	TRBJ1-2	CAWSVERTYGYTF	TGTGCCTGGAGTGTAGAGAGGACCTATGGCTACACCTTC
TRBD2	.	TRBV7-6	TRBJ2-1	CASSLQLARGANEQFF	TGTGCCAGCAGCTTGCAACTAGCGAGAGGGGCCAATGAGCAGTTCTTC
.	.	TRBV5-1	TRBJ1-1	CASSLAGSNTEAFF	TGCGCCAGCAGCTTGGCCGGGAGTAACACTGAAGCTTTCTTT
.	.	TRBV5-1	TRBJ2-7	CASRKQGTTYEQYF	TGCGCCAGCAGAAAACAGGGTACTACCTACGAGCAGTACTTC
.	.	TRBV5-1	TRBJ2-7	CASSLEWGKDEQYF	TGCGCCAGCAGCTTGGAGTGGGGGAAAGACGAGCAGTACTTC
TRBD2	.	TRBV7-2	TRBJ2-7	CASSPVAGGNSYEQYF	TGTGCCAGCAGCCCAGTAGCGGGAGGGAACTCCTACGAGCAGTACTTC
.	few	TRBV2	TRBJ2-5	CASSVAYEGETQYF	TGTGCCAGCAGTGTTGCGTACGAGGGGGAGACCCAGTACTTC
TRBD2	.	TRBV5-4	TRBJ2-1	CASSFTSGIVNEQFF	TGTGCCAGCAGCTTCACTAGCGGGATAGTAAATGAGCAGTTCTTC
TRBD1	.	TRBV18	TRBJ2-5	CASSALQGDRETQYF	TGTGCCAGCTCAGCCCTACAGGGGGATCGGGAGACCCAGTACTTC
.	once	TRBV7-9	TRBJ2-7	CASSLGGKGEQYF	TGTGCCAGCAGCCTTGGGGGGAAAGGCGAGCAGTACTTC
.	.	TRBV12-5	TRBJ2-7	CASGLVDGQLQYF	TGTGCTAGTGGTTTGGTCGACGGACAATTGCAGTACTTC
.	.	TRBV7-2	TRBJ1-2	CASSTRGGRGYTF	TGTGCCAGCAGCACAAGGGGGGGGCGTGGCTACACCTTC
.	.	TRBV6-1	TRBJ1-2	CASSEAGHSF	TGTGCCAGCAGTGAAGCCGGACACAGCTTC